These 26 T cell receptor beta chains share one sample of origin, sequenced in a study of blood T cell repertoires in COVID-19. The assay was immunoSEQ multiplex PCR, and TCRdb's table has in-frame clones only and misses some. The profile shows 120,000 or so clones, more than 65% of them singletons. The material sequenced was peripheral blood. The origin of the receptors is a woman in her seventies with acute or convalescent COVID-19.

V is TRBV7-9 and J is TRBJ2-2, with a weak D call TRBD1 (6 bases). The CDR3 is 15 residues long. Trimming removed 2 bases at V and 1 base at J, with 8 bases between. Germline CDR1 and CDR2: SEHNR and FQNEAQ (reference sequence). The CDR3 is CASSLTRGNTGELFF. Written as DNA, the CDR3 is TGTGCCAGCAGCTTAACCAGGGGGAACACCGGGGAGCTGTTTTTT.

This sequence joins TRBV25-1 and TRBJ2-2; 8 bases are a match to TRBD2. The germline V gene has CDR1 MGHDK and CDR2 SYGVNS. Trimming cost V 3 bases and J 6 bases; bases outside gene matches: 12. The CDR3 is 17 amino acids. CDR3 sequence reads: CASSDPGVGTSPGELFF. The CDR3 DNA reads as TGTGCCAGCAGTGATCCGGGGGTCGGGACTAGTCCCGGGGAGCTGTTTTTT.

The chain has TRBV4-2 and TRBJ2-1, with 9 bases aligning to TRBD2. The CDR3 contains 15 residues. J was trimmed by 4 bases and V by 2 bases; bases with no gene match: 3. Germline values: CDR1 LGHNA, CDR2 YNFKEQ. The CDR3 is CASSQTSGSYNEQFF. CDR3 nucleotides: TGTGCCAGCAGCCAAACTAGCGGGTCATACAATGAGCAGTTCTTC.

This chain uses TRBV29-1 with TRBJ2-3; possibly TRBD2 for D (6 bases). Trimming removed 3 bases at V and 2 bases at J, with 15 bases between. CDR3 length equals 15 residues. Germline V CDR1 and CDR2: SQVTM, ANQGSEA. The CDR3 region is CSVDGLAPYTDTQYF. For the CDR3, the DNA is TGCAGCGTTGACGGGCTAGCGCCATACACAGATACGCAGTATTTT.

On this clone: Other DNA sequences of this sample code for an identical CDR3. The V gene is TRBV18, the J gene TRBJ2-3; 13 bases agree with TRBD2. The CDR3 has 16 residues. V lost 3 bases, J lost 3 bases, and 3 bases stayed unmatched. CDR1 KGHSH and CDR2 LQKENI come from the germline V gene. CDR3 sequence (DNA): TGTGCCAGCTCACCGCGACTAGCGGGAGGAACAGATACGCAGTATTTT. Translation gives CASSPRLAGGTDTQYF.

This clone was counted only a few times. CDR3 in DNA: TGTGCCTGGAGGGGGACAGGGCGTACTGAAGCTTTCTTT. Translating it yields CAWRGTGRTEAFF. This chain joins TRBV30 and TRBJ1-1; 9 nucleotides line up with TRBD1. The CDR3 is 13 residues long. Germline V gene sequence: CDR1 GTSNPN, CDR2 SVGIG (reference sequence). V lost 3 bases to trimming and J lost 5 bases; unmatched junction nucleotides: 4.

This chain links TRBV6-2 or TRBV6-3 with TRBJ2-7, with a weak D call TRBD1 (6 bases). Between the trimmed V and J ends, which lost 2 bases and 3 bases, there was a span of 26 bases. CDR3 length: 19 amino acids. The germline V gene has CDR1 MNHEY and CDR2 SVGEGT. The CDR3: CASSYPRAGASPNRYEQYF. The DNA for the CDR3 is TGTGCCAGCAGTTACCCGAGGGCAGGGGCCTCTCCTAACCGCTACGAGCAGTACTTC.

The chain links TRBV29-1 to TRBJ1-2; possibly TRBD1 for D (6 bases). Trimming cost V 3 bases and J 6 bases, with 14 bases left between them. Germline V gene data show CDR1 as SQVTM and CDR2 as ANQGSEA. This CDR3 comprises 13 residues. The CDR3 loop is CSVELLGGNGYTF. CDR3 nucleotides: TGCAGCGTTGAGTTGTTAGGGGGTAATGGCTACACCTTC.

The chain employs TRBV7-3 and TRBJ2-3; the match to TRBD1 covers 7 bases. Germline V gene lookup returns CDR1 SGHTA and CDR2 FQGTGA. This CDR3 has 15 amino acids. V lost 0 bases, J lost 3 bases, and 3 bases stayed unmatched. The CDR3 loop is CASSLTGGTTDTQYF. The CDR3 DNA reads as TGTGCCAGCAGCTTAACAGGGGGCACTACAGATACGCAGTATTTT.

As concerns this clone: Other DNA sequences within the sample encode an identical CDR3. V usage is TRBV5-4 and J usage is TRBJ1-1; D call uncertain. Trimming pared 7 bases from V and 0 bases from J, leaving 4 bases between. This CDR3 comprises 11 residues. Germline-derived CDR1 and CDR2 are SGHNT and YYREEE (reference sequence). CDR3 sequence: CASSLNTEAFF. The CDR3 DNA reads TGTGCCAGCTCTCTGAACACTGAAGCTTTCTTT.

The V call is TRBV19, the J call TRBJ1-5, with 7 positions matching TRBD1. The junction had 6 bases not matched to a gene; V was cut back by 1 base and J by 6 bases. The CDR3 is 15 amino acids. Germline V gene lookup returns CDR1 LNHDA and CDR2 SQIVND (reference sequence). CDR3 bases: TGTGCCAGTAGTATAGGAGGACAGGAGGGTCAGCCCCAGCATTTT. Its protein product is CASSIGGQEGQPQHF.

The chain combines TRBV24-1 with TRBJ2-3; tentatively, D is TRBD2 (5 bases). Germline V lookup: CDR1 KGHDR, CDR2 SFDVKD. CDR3 length: 16 residues. Trimming took off 1 base at V and 1 base at J, with 11 bases between the two ends. The CDR3 protein is CATSDFSSGGTDTQYF. CDR3 DNA sequence: TGTGCCACCAGTGATTTTTCGAGCGGAGGCACAGATACGCAGTATTTT.

This rearrangement joins TRBV19 to TRBJ2-4, with a weak D call TRBD2 (7 bases). The ends were cut back, 7 bases at V and 0 bases at J, with 19 bases in the middle. The CDR3 loop spans 17 amino acids. Germline V gives CDR1 LNHDA, CDR2 SQIVND (reference sequence). CDR3 in DNA: TGTGCCAGTACCTCCGAGGGGGGGCGATTAGCCAAAAACATTCAGTACTTC. Protein: CASTSEGGRLAKNIQYF.

The rearrangement links TRBV7-7 to TRBJ2-3, with 9 positions matching TRBD2. The CDR3 spans 16 residues. The germline V gene encodes CDR1 SSHAT and CDR2 FNYEAQ (reference sequence). Germline trimming cut 5 bases from V and 4 bases from J; bases unmatched to any gene: 10. This CDR3 is CASSPGAGGPPDTQYF. CDR3 nucleotide sequence: TGTGCCAGCAGCCCAGGAGCGGGGGGCCCCCCAGATACGCAGTATTTT.

The chain couples TRBV6-5 to TRBJ2-5; 11 positions agree with TRBD1. CDR1 MNHEY and CDR2 SVGAGI come from the germline V gene. V lost 6 bases to trimming and J lost 5 bases; unmatched junction nucleotides: 5. This CDR3 has 14 residues. The CDR3 DNA reads as TGTGCCAGCAGCTGGACAGGGGGCGTGGAGACCCAGTACTTC. Protein: CASSWTGGVETQYF.

The chain carries TRBV19 and TRBJ1-2; 9 nucleotides agree with TRBD1. The CDR3 spans 14 residues. V lost 6 bases, J lost 4 bases, and 6 bases stayed unmatched. Germline V gene lookup returns CDR1 LNHDA and CDR2 SQIVND (reference sequence). The CDR3 region is CASSPDRGSYGYTF. As DNA, the CDR3 is TGTGCCAGTAGCCCGGACAGGGGATCCTATGGCTACACCTTC.

This chain links TRBV3-1 (or the pseudogene TRBV3-2) with TRBJ1-3; 7 nucleotides line up with TRBD1. Germline assignment: CDR1 LGHDT and CDR2 YNNKEL (reference sequence). V trimming: 4 bases; J trimming: 0 bases; junction bases outside the gene matches: 3. The CDR3 runs to 15 residues. CDR3 sequence (DNA): TGTGCCAGCAGCCTCCCAGGGGGCTCTGGAAACACCATATATTTT. Its translation is CASSLPGGSGNTIYF.

The J gene is TRBJ1-1, the V gene TRBV7-2, with D uncertain. V was trimmed by 5 bases and J by 1 base, leaving 14 bases between them. The CDR3 is 15 amino acids. Germline V lookup: CDR1 SGHTA, CDR2 FQGNSA. The CDR3 nucleotides are TGTGCCAGCAGCCCCGCCGTCGGGAGGAACACTGAAGCTTTCTTT. This translates into CASSPAVGRNTEAFF. Variable domain in full (rest from reference TRBV7-2 and TRBJ1-1): GAGVSQSPSNKVTEKGKDVELRCDPISGHTALYWYRQSLGQGLEFLIYFQGNSAPDKSGLPSDRFSAERTGGSVSTLTIQRTQQEDSAVYLCASSPAVGRNTEAFFGQGTRLTVV.

This chain links TRBV6-2 or TRBV6-3 with TRBJ1-2; D might be TRBD1 (6 bases). V dropped 2 bases and J dropped 8 bases, with 21 bases sitting between them. The CDR3 length is 16 residues. Germline V CDR1 and CDR2: MNHEY, SVGEGT. The CDR3 spells CASSYPKRQASSGYTF. The CDR3 nucleotides read TGTGCCAGCAGTTACCCTAAGAGACAGGCCAGCTCGGGCTACACCTTC.

The rearrangement joins TRBV12-3 or TRBV12-4 to TRBJ1-5; D gene ambiguous. The CDR3 is 12 residues long. V lost 5 bases, J lost 6 bases, and 8 bases lay in between. CDR3 amino acids: CASSPHLQPQHF. The CDR3 DNA is TGTGCCAGCAGTCCACACCTTCAGCCCCAGCATTTT.

CDR3 DNA: TGTGCCAGCAGTGGGACAGGGCGCACTGGAAACACCATATATTTT. Translation gives CASSGTGRTGNTIYF. The chain employs TRBV7-2 and TRBJ1-3; TRBD1 matches at 9 bases. V shed 6 bases and J 2 bases; nucleotides not matched to a gene: 5. Germline CDR1 and CDR2: SGHTA and FQGNSA. The CDR3 is 15 residues long.

This clone showed up just a few times. This chain joins TRBV29-1 and TRBJ2-5; 7 bases map to TRBD2. The junction had 11 bases not matched to a gene; V was cut back by 6 bases and J by 1 base. The CDR3 totals 15 residues. Looked up from germline, CDR1 is SQVTM and CDR2 is ANQGSEA. The CDR3 region has the DNA TGCAGCGTACGAACTGGCGGGGGTTTCCAAGAGACCCAGTACTTC. The encoded protein is CSVRTGGGFQETQYF.

CDR3 coding DNA: TGTGCCAGCAGGACAGGGGCTAGTCAGCCCCAGCATTTT. It specifies CASRTGASQPQHF. The V and J genes are TRBV27 and TRBJ1-5, with 8 bases that match TRBD1. The CDR3 consists of 13 residues. Trimming took 6 bases from V and 6 from J; bases not matched to a gene: 4. Germline CDR1 and CDR2: MNHEY and SMNVEV (reference sequence).

This clone was seen a few times. V and J are TRBV2 and TRBJ1-1, with D maybe TRBD1 (6 bases). CDR3 size: 13 residues. Trimming left V 7 bases short and J 10 bases short, with 19 bases between. The germline V gene has CDR1 SNHLY and CDR2 FYNNEI. The CDR3 here is CASTEGGETRAFF. The DNA for the CDR3 is TGTGCCAGCACCGAAGGGGGGGAAACGAGAGCTTTCTTT.

This clone was counted a few times. This rearrangement joins TRBV9 to TRBJ1-4; D perhaps matches TRBD1 (5 bases). Germline CDR1 reads SGDLS; CDR2 reads YYNGEE. The CDR3 runs to 15 residues. Deletions cut 0 bases from V and 3 bases from J, with 9 bases between. The CDR3 DNA sequence: TGTGCCAGCAGCGTAGGCTCGGGGGCTAATGAAAAACTGTTTTTT. Its translation is CASSVGSGANEKLFF. Drawing the rest from reference TRBV9 and TRBJ1-4, the complete variable domain is DSGVTQTPKHLITATGQRVTLRCSPRSGDLSVYWYQQSLDQGLQFLIQYYNGEERAKGNILERFSAQQFPDLHSELNLSSLELGDSALYFCASSVGSGANEKLFFGSGTQLSVL.

Only one count was recorded for this clone. This chain links TRBV10-3 with TRBJ1-2; TRBD1 matches 7 bases. The length of the CDR3 is 16 residues. Germline V lookup: CDR1 ENHRY, CDR2 SYGVKD. With 0 bases clipped from V and 6 bases from J, the junction kept 10 bases outside the gene matches. The CDR3 bases are TGTGCCATCAGTGAGTCGAGGGGGCCCCTGGTACATGGCTACACCTTC. Amino acid sequence: CAISESRGPLVHGYTF.